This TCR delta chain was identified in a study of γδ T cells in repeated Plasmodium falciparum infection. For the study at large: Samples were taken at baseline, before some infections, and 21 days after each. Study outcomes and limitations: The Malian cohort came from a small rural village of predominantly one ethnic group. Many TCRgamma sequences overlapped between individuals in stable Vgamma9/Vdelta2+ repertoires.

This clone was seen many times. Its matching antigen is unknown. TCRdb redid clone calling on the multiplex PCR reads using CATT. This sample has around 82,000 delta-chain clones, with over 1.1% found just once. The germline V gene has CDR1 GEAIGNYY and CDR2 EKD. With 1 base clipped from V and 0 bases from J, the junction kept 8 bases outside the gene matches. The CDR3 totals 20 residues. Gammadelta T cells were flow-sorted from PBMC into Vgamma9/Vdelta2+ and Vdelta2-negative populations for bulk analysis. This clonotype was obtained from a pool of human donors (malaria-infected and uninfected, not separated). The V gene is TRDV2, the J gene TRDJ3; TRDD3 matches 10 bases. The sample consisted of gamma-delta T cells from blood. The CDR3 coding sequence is TGTGCCTGTGACACTTTTACTGGGGGATCGGACTCCTGGGACACCCGACAGATGTTTTTC. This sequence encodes CACDTFTGGSDSWDTRQMFF.